This TCR beta chain emerged from a study of shared clonotypes between healthy human individuals. The wider study: A donor's plate count was three for CD4 naive and three for CD4 memory; CD8 naive had two and CD8 memory one. Notes on the study in general: Represented diversity, genetic and exposure-history alike, was limited by few donors. Among donors, clonotype sharing was expected to be affected by sequencing depth.

Germline loops: CDR1 MNHEY, CDR2 SMNVEV (reference sequence). This CDR3 contains 17 residues. V was clipped by 2 bases and J by 3 bases; unmatched bases: 9. About this clone itself: Its antigen is unidentified.

TCRdb's copy holds only in-frame clones and misses some; the assay was immunoSEQ multiplex PCR. Of more than 1 million clones in the sample, around 78% were seen once. Input material: memory CD4+ T cells from PBMCs. Subset given: CD45RA-negative fraction. This chain joins TRBV27 and TRBJ1-5, with 8 bases identical to TRBD1. This clonotype was obtained from a man younger than 35 in good health. Some clones in this sample may be carry-over from other donors' samples. For the CDR3, the DNA is TGTGCCAGCAGTTTACCCCCGGACAGGGAACCCAATCAGCCCCAGCATTTT. It is translated as CASSLPPDREPNQPQHF.